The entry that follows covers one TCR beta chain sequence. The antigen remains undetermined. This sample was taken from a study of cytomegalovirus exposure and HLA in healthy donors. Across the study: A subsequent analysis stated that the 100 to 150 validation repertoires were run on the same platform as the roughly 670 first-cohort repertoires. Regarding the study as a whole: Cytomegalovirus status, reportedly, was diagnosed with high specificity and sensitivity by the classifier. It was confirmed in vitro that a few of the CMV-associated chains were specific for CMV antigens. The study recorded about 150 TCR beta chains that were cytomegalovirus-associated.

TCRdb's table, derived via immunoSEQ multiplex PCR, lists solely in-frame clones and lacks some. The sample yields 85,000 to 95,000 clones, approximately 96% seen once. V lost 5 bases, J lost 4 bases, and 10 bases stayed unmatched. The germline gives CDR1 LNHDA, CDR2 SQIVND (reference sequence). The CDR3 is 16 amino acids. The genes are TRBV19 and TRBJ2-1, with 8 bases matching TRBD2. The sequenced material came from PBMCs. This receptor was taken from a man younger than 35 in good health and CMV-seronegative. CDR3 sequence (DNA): TGTGCCAGTAGTTCAGAGCGGGAGTTGATATACAATGAGCAGTTCTTC. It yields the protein CASSSERELIYNEQFF.